This T cell receptor (beta chain) stems from a study of blood T cell repertoires in COVID-19. The wider study: The origin of the acute and convalescent COVID-19 samples was the United States, Italy and Spain. PBMCs, B-cell-depleted T cells, or T cells provided the cDNA or gDNA that made up the material.

Original analysis: Amplification of reference gene primers was used by the study to estimate nucleated cell counts. The data were produced by immunoSEQ multiplex PCR, yet TCRdb's version contains in-frame clones alone and is incomplete. V and J calls and clone size are as listed in that table; D and trimming were resolved from the DNA. This table has about 260,000 clones, 86% appearing once. V lost 1 base, J lost 11 bases, and 9 bases lay in between. CDR1 SGHTA and CDR2 FQGNSA come from the germline V gene. This CDR3 contains 13 residues. The specimen sequenced was peripheral blood. The chain has TRBV7-2 and TRBJ1-6; D is uncertain. The sequence came from a middle-aged man who had recovered from COVID-19. CDR3 sequence reads: CASSLDKRTPLHF. The CDR3 DNA sequence: TGTGCCAGCAGCTTAGATAAGAGAACACCCCTCCACTTT.